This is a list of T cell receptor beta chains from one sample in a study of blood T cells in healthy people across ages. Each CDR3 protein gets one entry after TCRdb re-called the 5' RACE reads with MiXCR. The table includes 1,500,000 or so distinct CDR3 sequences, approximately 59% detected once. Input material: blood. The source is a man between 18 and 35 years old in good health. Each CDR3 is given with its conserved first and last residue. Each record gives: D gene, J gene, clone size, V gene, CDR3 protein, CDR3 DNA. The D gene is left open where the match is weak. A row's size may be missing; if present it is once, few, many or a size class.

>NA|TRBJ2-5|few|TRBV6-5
CASSFQYQETQYF
TGTGCCAGCAGTTTCCAGTACCAAGAGACCCAGTACTTC
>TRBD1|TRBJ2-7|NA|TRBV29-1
CSVGGTGRTYEQYF
TGCAGCGTTGGCGGGACAGGTCGAACCTACGAGCAGTACTTC
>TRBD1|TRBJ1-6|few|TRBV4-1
CASSPQSTGDDSPLHF
TGCGCCAGCAGCCCTCAATCGACAGGGGACGATTCACCCCTCCACTTT
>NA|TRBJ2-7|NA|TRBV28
CASSFSGGGGEQYF
TGTGCCAGCAGTTTTTCGGGCGGGGGCGGGGAGCAGTACTTC
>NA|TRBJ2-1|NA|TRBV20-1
CSAAPFQGLNEQFF
TGCAGTGCTGCACCGTTCCAGGGCCTCAATGAGCAGTTCTTC
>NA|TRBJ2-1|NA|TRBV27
CASTLLPHTGEQFF
TGTGCCAGCACCCTACTTCCTCACACGGGTGAGCAGTTCTTC
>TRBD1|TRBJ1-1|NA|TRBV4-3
CASSQSPGGAVTEAFF
TGCGCCAGCAGCCAATCCCCAGGGGGCGCCGTGACTGAAGCTTTCTTT
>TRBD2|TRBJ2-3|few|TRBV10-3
CATEETSGATWDTQYF
TGTGCCACCGAAGAGACTAGCGGGGCGACTTGGGATACGCAGTATTTT
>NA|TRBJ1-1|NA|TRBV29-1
CSVEVFGTGTEAFF
TGCAGCGTTGAGGTATTCGGGACGGGTACTGAAGCTTTCTTT
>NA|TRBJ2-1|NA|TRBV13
CASSLPTQGTGFNEQFF
TGTGCCAGCAGCTTACCCACTCAAGGAACGGGGTTCAATGAGCAGTTCTTC
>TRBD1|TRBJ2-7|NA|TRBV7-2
CASSLVGTGIYEQYF
TGTGCCAGCAGCTTAGTTGGGACAGGGATCTACGAGCAGTACTTC
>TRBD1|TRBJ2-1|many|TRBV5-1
CASSRDRGFSYNEQFF
TGCGCCAGCAGCAGGGACAGGGGGTTCTCCTACAATGAGCAGTTCTTC
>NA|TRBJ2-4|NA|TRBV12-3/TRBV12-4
CASGQEGVGKNIQYF
TGTGCCAGCGGGCAAGAGGGAGTTGGCAAAAACATTCAGTACTTC
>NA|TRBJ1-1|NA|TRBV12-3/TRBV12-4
CASRLSLGGEAFF
TGTGCCAGCAGGTTAAGTTTGGGGGGGGAAGCTTTCTTT
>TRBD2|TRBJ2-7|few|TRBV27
CASKPLAGGHVDEQYF
TGTGCCAGCAAACCCTTAGCGGGAGGGCATGTGGACGAGCAGTACTTC
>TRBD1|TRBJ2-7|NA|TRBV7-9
CASSLGQGALDEQYF
TGTGCCAGCAGCTTAGGCCAGGGGGCTCTGGACGAGCAGTACTTC
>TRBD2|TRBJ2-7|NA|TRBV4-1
CASSQGSGGDSYEQYF
TGCGCCAGCAGCCAAGGTAGCGGGGGGGACTCCTACGAGCAGTACTTC
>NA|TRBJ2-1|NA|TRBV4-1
CASTRLSGRGYNEQFF
TGCGCCAGCACCAGGCTCTCAGGGAGAGGGTACAATGAGCAGTTCTTC
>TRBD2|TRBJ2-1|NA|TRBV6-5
CASILRFSGSVYEQFF
TGTGCCAGCATCCTGAGGTTTAGCGGGAGCGTATATGAGCAGTTCTTC
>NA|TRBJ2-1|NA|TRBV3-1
CASSIGYNEQFF
TGTGCCAGCAGCATCGGTTACAATGAGCAGTTCTTC
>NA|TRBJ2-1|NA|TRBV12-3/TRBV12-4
CASSRGDTQFF
TGTGCCAGTTCAAGGGGGGATACGCAGTTCTTC
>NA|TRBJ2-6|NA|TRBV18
CASSPNGANVLTF
TGTGCCAGCTCACCCAATGGGGCCAACGTCCTGACTTTC
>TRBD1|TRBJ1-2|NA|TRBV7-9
CASSPTTATGHGYTF
TGTGCCAGCAGCCCCACGACCGCGACAGGGCATGGCTACACCTTC
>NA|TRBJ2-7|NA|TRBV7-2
CASSLVSPSGEQYF
TGTGCCAGCAGCTTAGTTTCCCCATCAGGCGAGCAGTACTTC
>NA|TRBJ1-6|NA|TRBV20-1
CSASPQGCTLHF
TGCAGTGCTTCCCCACAGGGTTGCACCCTCCACTTT
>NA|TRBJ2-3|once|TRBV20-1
CSARDGYNPLDTQYF
TGCAGTGCTAGAGATGGATACAACCCGCTGGATACGCAGTATTTT
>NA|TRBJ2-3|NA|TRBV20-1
CSARDNLGLDTQYF
TGCAGTGCTAGAGACAACTTGGGCCTAGATACGCAGTATTTT
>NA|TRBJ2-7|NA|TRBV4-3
CASSQGQSAYEQYF
TGCGCCAGCAGCCAAGGACAGAGTGCCTACGAGCAGTACTTC
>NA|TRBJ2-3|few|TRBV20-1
CSARDVGRADTQYF
TGCAGTGCTAGAGATGTCGGGAGAGCAGATACGCAGTATTTT
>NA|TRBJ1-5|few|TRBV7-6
CASSLEEGFNQPQHF
TGTGCCAGCAGCTTAGAGGAGGGTTTCAATCAGCCCCAGCATTTT
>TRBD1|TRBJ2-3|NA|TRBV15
CATSRAGTGGLDTQYF
TGTGCCACCAGCAGAGCCGGGACAGGGGGACTAGATACGCAGTATTTT
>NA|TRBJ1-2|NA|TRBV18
CASSPPNSRGYTF
TGTGCCAGCTCACCACCGAACAGTCGCGGCTACACCTTC
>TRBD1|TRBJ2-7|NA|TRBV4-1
CVSSPGGQGALYEQYF
TGCGTCAGCAGCCCCGGGGGACAGGGGGCGCTCTACGAGCAGTACTTC